The 16 T cell receptor beta chains presented below share a single source sample, sequenced in a study of response to subunit inactivated influenza vaccine. Via MiXCR, TCRdb re-called the RT-PCR reads, giving one row per CDR3 protein. The table records about 480,000 distinct CDR3 sequences, roughly 9.8% of them present only once. The sample in question was PBMCs from blood, obtained more than 35 days after vaccination. These receptors came from a man aged 50-59 years who received an inactivated influenza vaccine.

This clonotype has more than one count but fewer than ten. The chain is built from TRBV20-1 and TRBJ2-1; 13 bases match TRBD2. Trimming at V came to 5 bases and at J to 0 bases, leaving 4 bases not matched to a gene. The CDR3 spans 16 residues. The germline CDR1 and CDR2 sequences are DFQATT and SNEGSKA (reference sequence). CDR3 coding DNA: TGCAGTGCTTCTGGACTAGCGGGAGCCTCCTACAATGAGCAGTTCTTC. Translation: CSASGLAGASYNEQFF.

This clonotype was observed a few times. This rearrangement joins TRBV11-2 to TRBJ2-2, with 9 nucleotides matching TRBD1. Germline-derived CDR1 and CDR2 are SGHAT and FQNNGV. Trimming removed 0 bases from V and 4 bases from J; junction bases left unmatched: 6. The CDR3 length is 17 residues. For the CDR3, the DNA is TGTGCCAGCAGCTTAGATTACAGGGGGCTTTTCACCGGGGAGCTGTTTTTT. Translated: CASSLDYRGLFTGELFF.

J is TRBJ1-1 and V is TRBV7-2; D possibly corresponds to TRBD1 (6 bases). Germline V CDR1 and CDR2: SGHTA, FQGNSA. V was clipped by 2 bases and J by 1 base, with 14 bases between them. This CDR3 has 16 amino acids. CDR3 in amino acids: CASSLNHKQGNTEAFF. The CDR3 nucleotides are TGTGCCAGCAGCTTAAACCACAAACAGGGGAACACTGAAGCTTTCTTT.

This clonotype occurred many times. The chain carries TRBV27 and TRBJ2-1, with TRBD1 as a possible D gene (5 bases). The CDR3 runs 13 residues. V was clipped by 6 bases and J by 8 bases, with 14 bases between them. CDR1 is MNHEY and CDR2 is SMNVEV in the germline V gene (reference sequence). The CDR3 spells CASRKPTGHEQFF. CDR3 nucleotide sequence: TGTGCCAGCAGGAAACCAACAGGTCATGAGCAGTTCTTC.

This clonotype occurred once. Mismatch with germline at one junction end may stem from a read error. This chain uses TRBV11-2 with TRBJ2-5, with TRBD2 matching 7 bases. Germline V gives CDR1 SGHAT, CDR2 FQNNGV. This CDR3 has 14 residues. CDR3 DNA sequence: TGTGCCAGCAGCTTAGTAGCGGGCCAAGAGTCCCAGTACTTC. Translated: CASSLVAGQESQYF. Variable domain in full (rest from reference TRBV11-2 and TRBJ2-5): EAGVAQSPRYKIIEKRQSVAFWCNPISGHATLYWYQQILGQGPKLLIQFQNNGVVDDSQLPKDRFSAERLKGVDSTLKIQPAKLEDSAVYLCASSLVAGQESQYFGPGTRLLVL.

This clonotype came up a few times. The rearrangement links TRBV6-5 to TRBJ2-1; no firm D call. The germline CDR1 and CDR2 sequences are MNHEY and SVGAGI. The CDR3 covers 14 residues. Trimming removed 2 bases at V and 3 bases at J, with 8 bases between. The CDR3 DNA reads as TGTGCCAGCAGTTACCCCGCGAGCTACAATGAGCAGTTCTTC. Translation gives CASSYPASYNEQFF.

V usage is TRBV11-1 and J usage is TRBJ2-3; D is possibly TRBD2 (5 bases). CDR1 and CDR2 (germline): SGHAT, FQDESV (reference sequence). The CDR3 totals 14 residues. V lost 5 bases and J lost 4, with 13 bases in between. As DNA, the CDR3 is TGTGCCAGCAGCCCGGTCGGGAACTCAGATACGCAGTATTTT. Its translation is CASSPVGNSDTQYF.

This clonotype was counted a few times. The gene calls are TRBV27 and TRBJ2-5; no reliable D call. This CDR3 comprises 14 residues. Trimming stripped 5 bases from V and 5 bases from J, with 15 bases between. The germline V gene has CDR1 MNHEY and CDR2 SMNVEV (reference sequence). The CDR3 protein is CASSPLIRPETQYF. The CDR3 region has the DNA TGTGCCAGCAGTCCATTAATCAGGCCGGAGACCCAGTACTTC.

This clonotype was observed a few times. V usage is TRBV5-5 and J usage is TRBJ2-7; a weak D match, TRBD2 (5 bases). This CDR3 has 14 amino acids. Germline values: CDR1 SGHKS, CDR2 YYEKEE (reference sequence). V was clipped by 1 base and J by 5 bases, with 13 bases between them. CDR3 region: CASSLTAAGDEQYF. The CDR3 coding sequence is TGTGCCAGCAGCTTGACGGCTGCCGGGGACGAGCAGTACTTC.

This clonotype has just a few counts. The rearrangement links TRBV5-1 to TRBJ2-7, with a possible D match to TRBD1 (5 bases). This CDR3 has 14 residues. Trimming took 0 bases from V and 2 from J, leaving 9 bases between them. Germline V CDR1 and CDR2: SGHRS, YFSETQ. The DNA of the CDR3 is TGCGCCAGCAGCTTGGCAGGGTGGCCCTACGAGCAGTACTTC. This gives the protein CASSLAGWPYEQYF.

The chain carries TRBV5-5 and TRBJ2-3; TRBD2 matches 8 bases. J was trimmed by 3 bases and V by 0 bases; bases with no gene match: 9. The CDR3 is made up of 17 amino acids. Germline CDR1 reads SGHKS; CDR2 reads YYEKEE (reference sequence). For the CDR3, the DNA is TGTGCCAGCAGCTTGGCGGCCAGCGGGAGTGGGACAGATACGCAGTATTTT. This sequence encodes CASSLAASGSGTDTQYF.

This clonotype has a handful of counts. The chain recombines TRBV5-6 with TRBJ1-4, with D perhaps matching TRBD1 (6 bases). Trimming cost V 0 bases and J 6 bases, with 12 bases left between them. This CDR3 has 15 amino acids. Germline V CDR1 and CDR2: SGHDT, YYEEEE. The CDR3, as DNA: TGTGCCAGCAGCTTGGGACCGAGGGGGGATGAAAAACTGTTTTTT. It codes for CASSLGPRGDEKLFF.

This clonotype was counted between two and nine times. V gene TRBV9 combines with J gene TRBJ2-7; D is perhaps TRBD1 or TRBD2 (5 bases each). V was pared by 0 bases and J by 2 bases, with 18 bases between. From germline, CDR1 is SGDLS and CDR2 YYNGEE. CDR3 length equals 17 residues. CDR3 residues: CASSVGLRGRTPYEQYF. In nucleotides, the CDR3 is TGTGCCAGCAGCGTAGGTTTACGGGGACGAACACCCTACGAGCAGTACTTC.

This chain connects TRBV6-2 or TRBV6-3 to TRBJ2-7; no definite D call. From germline, CDR1 is MNHEY and CDR2 SVGEGT. Trimming took 0 bases from V and 6 from J, leaving 6 bases between them. The CDR3 consists of 12 residues. CDR3 DNA: TGTGCCAGCAGTTACTCATTTTCCGAGCAGTACTTC. Translation: CASSYSFSEQYF.

This clonotype was detected only a few times. This chain uses TRBV7-8 with TRBJ2-6; D is possibly TRBD2 (5 bases). The CDR3 contains 16 residues. In germline, CDR1 is SGHVS, CDR2 FQNEAQ. Trimming shortened V by 3 bases and J by 3 bases, and 12 bases separated the two germline ends. The CDR3 reads CASSLMRASGANVLTF. As DNA, the CDR3 is TGTGCCAGCAGCTTGATGCGGGCGAGTGGGGCCAACGTCCTGACTTTC.

The CDR3 region is CSAEDRVLGTDTQYF. The CDR3 DNA follows: TGCAGTGCTGAAGACAGGGTCTTGGGCACAGATACGCAGTATTTT. The chain couples TRBV20-1 to TRBJ2-3, with TRBD1 matching 7 bases. CDR1 DFQATT and CDR2 SNEGSKA come from the germline V gene (reference sequence). CDR3 length equals 15 residues. After removal of 5 bases from V and 1 base from J, the junction contained 9 bases not matched to a gene.